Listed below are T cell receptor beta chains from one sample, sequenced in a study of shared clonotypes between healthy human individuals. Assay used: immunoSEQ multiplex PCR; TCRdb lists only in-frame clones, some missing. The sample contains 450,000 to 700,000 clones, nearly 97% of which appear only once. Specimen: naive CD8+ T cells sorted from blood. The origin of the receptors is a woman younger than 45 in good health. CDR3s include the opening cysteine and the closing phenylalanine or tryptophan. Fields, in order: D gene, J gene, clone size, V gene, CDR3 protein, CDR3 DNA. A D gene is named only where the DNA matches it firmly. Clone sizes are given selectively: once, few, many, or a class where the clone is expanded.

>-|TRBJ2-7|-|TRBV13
CASSSRSREQYF
TGTGCCAGCAGCTCCCGTAGTCGGGAGCAGTACTTC
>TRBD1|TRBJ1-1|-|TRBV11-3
CASSLNRGDTEAFF
TGTGCCAGCAGCTTAAACAGGGGTGACACTGAAGCTTTCTTT
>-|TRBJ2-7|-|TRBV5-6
CASSFGQTSYYEQYF
TGTGCCAGCAGCTTCGGACAGACATCCTACTACGAGCAGTACTTC
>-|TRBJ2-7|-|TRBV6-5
CASSLGGVSYEQYF
TGTGCCAGCAGTTTAGGGGGGGTATCCTACGAGCAGTACTTC
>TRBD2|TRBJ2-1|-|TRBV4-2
CASSQDRVTSGRAIKYNEQFF
TGTGCCAGCAGCCAAGATCGCGTTACTAGCGGGAGGGCCATTAAGTACAATGAGCAGTTCTTC
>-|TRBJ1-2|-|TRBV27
CASSLGGPLHYGYTF
TGTGCCAGCAGTTTAGGTGGACCCTTACATTATGGCTACACCTTC
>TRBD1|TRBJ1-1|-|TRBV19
CASSTPTGHMNTEAFF
TGTGCCAGTAGTACTCCGACAGGGCACATGAACACTGAAGCTTTCTTT
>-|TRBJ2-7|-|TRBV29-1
CSVEAGGTDPYEQYF
TGCAGCGTTGAAGCCGGAGGGACAGACCCCTACGAGCAGTACTTC
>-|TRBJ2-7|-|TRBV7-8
CASSARTRLDEQYF
TGTGCCAGCAGCGCAAGGACTCGCCTCGACGAGCAGTACTTC
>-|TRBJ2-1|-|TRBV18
CASSPGVTVYNEQFF
TGTGCCAGCTCACCGGGGGTAACAGTCTACAATGAGCAGTTCTTC
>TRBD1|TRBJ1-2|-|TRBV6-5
CASSGQGFEDGYTF
TGTGCCAGCAGTGGACAGGGTTTCGAGGATGGCTACACCTTC
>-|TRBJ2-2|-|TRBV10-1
CASSPAGSNTGELFF
TGCGCCAGCAGCCCCGCGGGGTCGAACACCGGGGAGCTGTTTTTT
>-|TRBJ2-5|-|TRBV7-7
CASSFEGDFPETQYF
TGTGCCAGCAGCTTCGAGGGAGACTTCCCAGAGACCCAGTACTTC
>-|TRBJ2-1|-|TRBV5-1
CASSLDLSYNEQFF
TGCGCCAGCAGCTTGGACCTCTCCTACAATGAGCAGTTCTTC
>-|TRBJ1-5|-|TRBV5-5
CASSLSQHQPQHF
TGTGCCAGCAGCTTGTCTCAGCATCAGCCCCAGCATTTT
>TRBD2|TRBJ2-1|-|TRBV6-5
CASSPGTSTFSEQFF
TGTGCCAGCAGTCCCGGGACTAGCACCTTCAGTGAGCAGTTCTTC
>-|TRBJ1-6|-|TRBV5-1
CASSLELAYNSPLHF
TGCGCCAGCAGCTTGGAGTTAGCCTATAATTCACCCCTCCACTTT
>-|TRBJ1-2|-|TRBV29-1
CSVDNGGGYGYTF
TGCAGCGTTGACAACGGCGGGGGCTATGGCTACACCTTC
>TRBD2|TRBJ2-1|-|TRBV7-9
CASSLASGENEQFF
TGTGCCAGCAGCTTAGCCAGCGGGGAGAATGAGCAGTTCTTC
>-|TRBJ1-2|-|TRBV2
CASASFGAAYGYTF
TGTGCCAGCGCATCCTTCGGGGCTGCCTATGGCTACACCTTC
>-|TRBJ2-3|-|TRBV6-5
CASSYSTVNTDTQYF
TGTGCCAGCAGTTACTCTACGGTTAACACAGATACGCAGTATTTT
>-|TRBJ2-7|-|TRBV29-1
CSVAFGETHSYEQYF
TGCAGCGTTGCTTTTGGGGAAACTCACTCCTACGAGCAGTACTTC
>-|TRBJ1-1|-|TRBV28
CASLGRWGVNTEAFF
TGTGCCAGCTTAGGCCGTTGGGGGGTTAACACTGAAGCTTTCTTT
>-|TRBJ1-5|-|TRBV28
CASSYVRVYSNQPQHF
TGTGCCAGCAGTTACGTCAGGGTGTATAGCAATCAGCCCCAGCATTTT
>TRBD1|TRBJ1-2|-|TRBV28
CASRLGQGAVGYTF
TGTGCCAGCAGACTGGGACAGGGGGCGGTTGGCTACACCTTC
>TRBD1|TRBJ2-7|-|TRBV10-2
CASRNRGTYEQYF
TGCGCCAGCAGAAACAGGGGGACCTACGAGCAGTACTTC
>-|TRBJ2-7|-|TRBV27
CASSPGASSYEQYF
TGTGCCAGCAGTCCCGGAGCTAGCTCCTACGAGCAGTACTTC
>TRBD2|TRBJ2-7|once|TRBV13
CASSIRTSGRAYEQYF
TGTGCCAGCAGCATACGGACTAGCGGGAGAGCCTACGAGCAGTACTTC
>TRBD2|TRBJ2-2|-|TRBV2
CASSDPGLAGSRRTGELFF
TGTGCCAGCAGTGACCCGGGGCTAGCGGGATCACGGAGGACCGGGGAGCTGTTTTTT
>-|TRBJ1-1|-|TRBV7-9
CASGAGTEAFF
TGTGCCAGTGGTGCGGGCACTGAAGCTTTCTTT
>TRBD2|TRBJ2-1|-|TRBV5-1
CASSLELGKAGVEQFF
TGCGCCAGCAGCTTGGAACTCGGGAAGGCGGGAGTTGAGCAGTTCTTC
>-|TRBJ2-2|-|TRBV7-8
CASSLGTATTGELFF
TGTGCCAGCAGCTTGGGGACGGCGACAACCGGGGAGCTGTTTTTT
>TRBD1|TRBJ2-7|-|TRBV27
CASRPPGQETYEQYF
TGTGCCAGCAGGCCGCCGGGACAGGAGACCTACGAGCAGTACTTC
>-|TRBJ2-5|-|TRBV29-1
CSVGLPEEYF
TGCAGCGTTGGCCTTCCGGAAGAGTACTTC
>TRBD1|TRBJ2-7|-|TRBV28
CASSKTRDRVYEQYF
TGTGCCAGCAGTAAAACCCGGGACAGGGTCTACGAGCAGTACTTC
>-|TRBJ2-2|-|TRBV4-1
CASSGVRSGGELFF
TGCGCCAGCTCCGGGGTGCGGTCGGGCGGGGAGCTGTTTTTT
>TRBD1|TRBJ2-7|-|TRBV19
CASSVTGTESYEQYF
TGTGCCAGTAGTGTCACCGGGACAGAGTCCTACGAGCAGTACTTC
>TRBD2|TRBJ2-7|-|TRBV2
CASGRVLAGGYEQYF
TGTGCCAGCGGCCGAGTACTAGCGGGAGGCTACGAGCAGTACTTC
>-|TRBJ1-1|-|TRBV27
CASSFQENTEAFF
TGTGCCAGCAGTTTTCAGGAGAACACTGAAGCTTTCTTT
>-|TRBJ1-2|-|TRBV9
CASLGHYGYTF
TGTGCCAGCCTGGGGCACTATGGCTACACCTTC
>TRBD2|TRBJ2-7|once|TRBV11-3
CASSLYPGGPRYEQYF
TGTGCCAGCAGCTTATACCCGGGAGGGCCTCGGTACGAGCAGTACTTC